A selection of T cell receptor beta chains follows, all from one sample in a study of control samples from healthy donors and cancer patients. The repertoire was sequenced with immunoSEQ multiplex PCR; TCRdb's copy has only in-frame clones and lacks some. The sample has roughly 100,000 clones; around nine tenths are singletons. The source material was PBMCs. The receptor source for this set is a man between 60 and 70 years old with lung cancer. The CDR3 runs from the conserved cysteine through the conserved F or W. A D gene is named only where the DNA matches it firmly. For some rows the clone size is stated as once, few or many, or as a class when expanded; others skip it.

d_gene: -
abundance: -
j_gene: TRBJ2-1
v_gene: TRBV15
CDR3nt: TGTGCCACCAGCAGAGAATCCAGGGATCTAGGGCAGTTCTTC
CDR3aa: CATSRESRDLGQFF

d_gene: -
abundance: -
j_gene: TRBJ2-3
v_gene: TRBV30
CDR3nt: TGTGCCTGGAGTACAAAACAGGGAGATACGCAGTATTTT
CDR3aa: CAWSTKQGDTQYF

d_gene: -
abundance: once
j_gene: TRBJ1-5
v_gene: TRBV12-3/TRBV12-4
CDR3nt: TGTGCCAGCAGTCCCTGGAGCAATCAGCCCCAGCATTTT
CDR3aa: CASSPWSNQPQHF

d_gene: -
abundance: -
j_gene: TRBJ1-5
v_gene: TRBV7-2
CDR3nt: TGTGCCAGCAGCACGGAGGGTTGGAGCAATCAGCCCCAGCATTTT
CDR3aa: CASSTEGWSNQPQHF

d_gene: -
abundance: -
j_gene: TRBJ1-2
v_gene: TRBV30
CDR3nt: TGTGCCTGGAGGTCCCCCGGGGTTAACTATGGCTACACCTTC
CDR3aa: CAWRSPGVNYGYTF

d_gene: TRBD1
abundance: -
j_gene: TRBJ2-1
v_gene: TRBV7-3
CDR3nt: TGTGCCAGCAGCTTAAAAACCGGGACAGGAAGCGCCTACAATGAGCAGTTCTTC
CDR3aa: CASSLKTGTGSAYNEQFF

d_gene: -
abundance: -
j_gene: TRBJ2-2
v_gene: TRBV6-5
CDR3nt: TGTGCCAGCAGTTACCGTGGGTTGAACGCCGGGGAGCTGTTTTTT
CDR3aa: CASSYRGLNAGELFF

d_gene: -
abundance: -
j_gene: TRBJ2-1
v_gene: TRBV2
CDR3nt: TGTGCCAGCAGTGATCAGGGGATTCTCAGCAATGAGCAGTTCTTC
CDR3aa: CASSDQGILSNEQFF

d_gene: -
abundance: -
j_gene: TRBJ2-7
v_gene: TRBV5-1
CDR3nt: TGCGCCAGCAGCTTGGGGGCCAACGACTACGAGCAGTACTTC
CDR3aa: CASSLGANDYEQYF

d_gene: -
abundance: -
j_gene: TRBJ1-4
v_gene: TRBV19
CDR3nt: TGTGCCAGTAGTATAAGCCTCCCCGGTGAAAAACTGTTTTTT
CDR3aa: CASSISLPGEKLFF

d_gene: -
abundance: -
j_gene: TRBJ2-6
v_gene: TRBV9
CDR3nt: TGTGCCAGCACCCGGGACCCCTCTGGGGCCAACGTCCTGACTTTC
CDR3aa: CASTRDPSGANVLTF

d_gene: TRBD1
abundance: -
j_gene: TRBJ1-2
v_gene: TRBV5-1
CDR3nt: TGCGCCAGCAGTTCCGGACAGGGAGGTGGCTACACCTTC
CDR3aa: CASSSGQGGGYTF

d_gene: TRBD1
abundance: -
j_gene: TRBJ1-3
v_gene: TRBV6-5
CDR3nt: TGTGCCAGCAGTCCGGGACAGGGCTATGGAAACACCATATATTTT
CDR3aa: CASSPGQGYGNTIYF